This TCR beta chain was sequenced during a study of blood T cell repertoires in COVID-19. Study as a whole: There were acute and convalescent COVID-19 samples, and they came from the United States, Italy and Spain. Sources were T cells, B-cell-depleted T cells, or PBMCs; the material itself was cDNA or gDNA.

The study drew participants aged roughly 18 to 95 years from roughly 25 US areas. Within the 2 weeks before study entry, each person in the exposed group met a COVID-19 case. The CDR3 is 16 residues long. V was trimmed by 3 bases and J by 6 bases, leaving 20 bases between them. Germline assignment: CDR1 SEHNR and CDR2 FQNEAQ (reference sequence). Here immunoSEQ multiplex PCR was the method, and the copy in TCRdb shows in-frame clones only, minus some. Of 350,000 or so clones in the sample, 88% were seen once. The chain recombines TRBV7-9 with TRBJ1-2; weak D call: TRBD1 (5 bases). The source of this sequence is a woman aged 25 to 45 who had been exposed to COVID-19. Sequenced: PBMCs or T cells enriched from blood (not recorded which). For the CDR3, the DNA is TGTGCCAGCAGCTTCCCGGGGGACCGCCCAGGCGATGGCTACACCTTC. It is translated as CASSFPGDRPGDGYTF.